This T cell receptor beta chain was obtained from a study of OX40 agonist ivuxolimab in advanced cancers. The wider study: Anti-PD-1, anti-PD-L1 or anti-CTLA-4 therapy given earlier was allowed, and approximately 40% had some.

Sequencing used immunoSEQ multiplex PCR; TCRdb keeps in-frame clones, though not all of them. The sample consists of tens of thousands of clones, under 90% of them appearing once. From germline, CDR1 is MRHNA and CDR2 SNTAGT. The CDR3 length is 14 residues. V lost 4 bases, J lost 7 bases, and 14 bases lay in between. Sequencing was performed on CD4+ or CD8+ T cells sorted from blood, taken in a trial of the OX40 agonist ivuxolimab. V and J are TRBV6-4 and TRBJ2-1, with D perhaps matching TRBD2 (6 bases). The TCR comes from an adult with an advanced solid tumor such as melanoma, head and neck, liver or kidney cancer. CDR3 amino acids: CASSAGTWLNEQFF. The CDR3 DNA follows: TGTGCCAGCAGTGCCGGGACTTGGCTGAATGAGCAGTTCTTC.